The entry that follows covers one T cell receptor (beta chain) sequence. This entry is derived from a study of CD8 T cells in Susac syndrome. CDR3 length: 14 residues. V was trimmed by 3 bases and J by 7 bases, leaving 13 bases between them. The germline CDR1 and CDR2 sequences are MDHEN and SYDVKM. Negative isolation was used for CD8+ and CD4+ T cells, and FACS enrichment was applied to TEMRA cells. With random hexamers, reverse transcription was performed on about 0.45 to 1 ug of RNA. Across 54 Vbeta and 13 Jbeta, immunoSEQ multiplex PCR amplified TCR beta CDR3. TCRdb independently ran MiXCR on the immunoSEQ multiplex PCR reads; one entry per CDR3 protein. The table records about 150,000 distinct CDR3 sequences, over 85% of them present only once.

The sample consisted of CD8+ T cells from PBMCs. V gene TRBV28 combines with J gene TRBJ2-1, with no clear D. The sequence derives from a human donor with multiple sclerosis. The CDR3 region has the DNA TGTGCCAGCAGTTTTGATGGGATGGTAAATGAGCAGTTCTTC. This encodes CASSFDGMVNEQFF.